The clone carrying this T cell receptor beta chain showed up just a few times. Time point meaning: healthy volunteer bleed at 2 weeks. Before extraction, the whole blood was not fractionated, and total RNA was taken from it. This record belongs to a study of human T cells and chemical hapten exposure. Overall study context: Yields of TCR per sample differed, chiefly owing to small differences in pooled library volume.

Via MiXCR, TCRdb re-called the RACE reads, giving one row per CDR3 protein. The sample has 80,000 to 100,000 distinct CDR3 sequences; around 8.8% are singletons. Trimming left V 4 bases short and J 5 bases short, with 18 bases between. The CDR3 spans 16 residues. Germline loops: CDR1 MDHEN, CDR2 SYDVKM. The clonotype was recovered from a female donor in good health. Some clones in this sample may be carry-over from other donors' samples. Sequencing input: whole blood. The gene calls are TRBV28 and TRBJ2-1; D gene ambiguous. DNA of the CDR3: TGTGCCAGCAGTTACCGGAGCATCCGGGTAGACAATGAGCAGTTCTTC. The encoded protein is CASSYRSIRVDNEQFF.